This T cell receptor beta chain was captured in a study of cytomegalovirus exposure and HLA in healthy donors. Worth noting for this clone: Its target is unknown.

Findings of the study overall: Differences between HLA loci emerged in a later analysis of TCR association rates, with DRB1 most and HLA-C fewest. In an earlier analysis, about 87% or about 30%: the productive usage of most TCR beta V segments.

Vbeta (60) and Jbeta (13) primers were used in the PCR. Assay: immunoSEQ multiplex PCR; the TCRdb copy retains only in-frame clones and omits some. In the table there are roughly 120,000 clones, approximately 80% of which are singletons. Sequenced sample: PBMCs. The receptor comes from a female donor in good health and CMV-seropositive.

The CDR3, as DNA: TGTGCCAGCACCCTCCTGGACAGGGGGTTGGATGAGCAGTTCTTC. It translates to CASTLLDRGLDEQFF. V usage is TRBV7-8 and J usage is TRBJ2-1, with 10 bases lining up with TRBD1. The CDR3 runs 15 residues. Germline CDR1 and CDR2: SGHVS and FQNEAQ. V shed 7 bases and J 8 bases; nucleotides not matched to a gene: 11.